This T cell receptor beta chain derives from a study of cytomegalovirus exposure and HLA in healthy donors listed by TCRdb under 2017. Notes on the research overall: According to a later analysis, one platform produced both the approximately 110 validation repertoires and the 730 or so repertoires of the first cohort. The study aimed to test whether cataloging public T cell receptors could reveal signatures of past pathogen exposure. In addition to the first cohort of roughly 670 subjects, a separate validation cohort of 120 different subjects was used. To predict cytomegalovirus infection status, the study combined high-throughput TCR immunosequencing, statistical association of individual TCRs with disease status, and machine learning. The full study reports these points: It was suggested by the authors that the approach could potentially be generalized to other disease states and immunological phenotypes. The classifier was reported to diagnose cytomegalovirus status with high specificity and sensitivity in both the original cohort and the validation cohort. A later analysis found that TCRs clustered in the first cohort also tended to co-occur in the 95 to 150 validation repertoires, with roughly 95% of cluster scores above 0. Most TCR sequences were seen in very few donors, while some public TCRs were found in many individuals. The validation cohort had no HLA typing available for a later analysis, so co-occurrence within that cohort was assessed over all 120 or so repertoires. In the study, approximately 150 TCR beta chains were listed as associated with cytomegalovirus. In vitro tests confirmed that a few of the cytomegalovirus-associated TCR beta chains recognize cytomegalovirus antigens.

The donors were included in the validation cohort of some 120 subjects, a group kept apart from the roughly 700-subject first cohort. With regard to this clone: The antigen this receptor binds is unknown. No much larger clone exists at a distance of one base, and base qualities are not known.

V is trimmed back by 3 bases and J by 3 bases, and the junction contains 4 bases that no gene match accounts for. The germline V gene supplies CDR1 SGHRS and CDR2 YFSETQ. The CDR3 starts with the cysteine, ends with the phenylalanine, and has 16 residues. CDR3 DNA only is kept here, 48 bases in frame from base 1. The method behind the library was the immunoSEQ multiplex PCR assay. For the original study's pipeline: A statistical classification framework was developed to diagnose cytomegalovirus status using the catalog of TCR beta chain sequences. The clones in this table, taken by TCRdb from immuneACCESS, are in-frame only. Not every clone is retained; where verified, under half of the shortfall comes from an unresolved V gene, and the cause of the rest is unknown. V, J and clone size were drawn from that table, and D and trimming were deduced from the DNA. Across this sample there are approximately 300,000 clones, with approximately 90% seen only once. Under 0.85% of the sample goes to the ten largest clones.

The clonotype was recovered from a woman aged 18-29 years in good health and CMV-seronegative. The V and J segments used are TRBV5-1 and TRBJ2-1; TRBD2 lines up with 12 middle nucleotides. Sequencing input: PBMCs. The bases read TGCGCCAGCAGCTCTGGGACTAGCGGGCGCTACAATGAGCAGTTCTTC. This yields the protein CASSSGTSGRYNEQFF.